This T cell receptor (beta chain) was recovered during a study of STAT5B mutations in CD4+ large granular lymphocyte leukemia. The germline CDR1 and CDR2 sequences are SGHNT and YYREEE (reference sequence). V gave up 0 bases and J gave up 4 bases, with 8 bases separating them. The CDR3 totals 15 residues. Only in-frame clones appear in the TCRdb table, and some are missing; sequencing was by immunoSEQ multiplex PCR. The table lists roughly 30,000 clones, 75% to 85% of them singletons. The origin of this receptor is a human donor in good health. The sequenced material came from CD4+ T cells from blood buffy coats. The chain uses TRBV5-4 and TRBJ2-6; D might be TRBD1 (6 bases). CDR3 residues: CASSLAGTGANVLTF. DNA for the CDR3: TGTGCCAGCAGCTTGGCTGGGACAGGGGCCAACGTCCTGACTTTC.